This T cell receptor beta chain was captured by sequencing in a study of T cell responses to AZD1222 COVID-19 vaccine listed by TCRdb under 2021. As for the study more broadly: A total of 230 to 250 trial participants underwent TCR sequencing, of whom 207 received two doses of AZD1222 and around 25 received two doses of the MenACWY control vaccine. Trial participants were enrolled into age subgroups of 18-55, 56-69 and 70-plus years, which contained about 150, 28 and 57 TCR-sequenced participants, respectively. The study at large found these results: Conclusions about previously exposed vaccinees are limited because only 5 or 6 AZD1222 recipients were SARS-CoV-2 seropositive at baseline. Vaccine-associated CD4 TCRs spanned the whole spike protein, with dominant responses in regions 160-218 and 743-854. Spike-specific TCR breadth and depth rose significantly after two AZD1222 doses compared with day 0 and with MenACWY recipients. The 56-69-year group was small, and its depth increase did not reach significance, likely because of low power. Reportedly, close to half of the unique spike-specific TCRs recognized epitopes lying outside the regions that are mutated in the B.1.351 and B.1.1.7 variants. Participants were mostly white British, with more females than males. The authors suggested clonal diversity may have been underestimated. Because no samples from the day 14 peak response were available, repertoires could be characterized only after the peak T cell response.

The germline V gene (reference sequence) supplies CDR1 LGHDT and CDR2 YNNKEL. V loses 2 bases of germline sequence and J loses 0 bases, and the interval between the two ends is 14 bases. CDR3 length: 17 amino acids, cysteine to phenylalanine. Just the 51-base CDR3 DNA is kept, in frame starting at base 1. With regard to this clone: Its antigen remains undetermined. No base qualities exist here, and no much larger clone lies one base off it.

The sample's time point label, decoded: baseline before first vaccination. This specimen's treatment or condition label, per the study, means: meningococcal conjugate vaccine given as trial control. The vaccinee samples were drawn from two UK trials, COV001 and COV002, one of which was a single-blind randomized controlled phase 2/3 trial testing AZD1222 (ChAdOx1 nCoV-19) in healthy adults. Trial participant PBMC samples were collected at day 0 and day 28 after the second dose for TCRbeta chain sequencing. The CDR3 regions of human TCRbeta chains were subjected to immunosequencing. In the source study's methods: Repertoire TCRs were matched against a reference library of SARS-CoV-2-specific TCRs generated with the MIRA antigen-specificity platform. Breadth was defined as the fraction of unique TCRs that were SARS-CoV-2-associated. Depth was defined as the fraction of total T cells that were SARS-CoV-2-associated. Each spike-specific TCR was assigned to its reactive spike region and to a CD4 or CD8 class using the MIRA data. Log10-transformed breadth and depth values were compared by one-way ANOVA with Sidak's multiple comparisons tests. This immuneACCESS table, as held by TCRdb, lists in-frame sequences with V and J called but not all clones. Of the missing ones, under half trace to an unresolved V gene in checked studies; the others have no known cause. That table supplies the V and J calls and clone size; D and trimming were determined from the DNA. Across this sample there are some 90,000 clones, with 91% seen only once. The top ten clonotypes cover 5.2% of the sample.

The sequence derives from an adult in good health. The chain is made from TRBV3-1 (or the pseudogene TRBV3-2) and TRBJ1-3; the D gene assignment is ambiguous. The source was peripheral blood, collected on day 0 of MenACWY control vaccination. DNA sequence: TGTGCCAGCAGCCAAAGTTGGGATAGGAGCTCTGGAAACACCATATATTTT. This encodes CASSQSWDRSSGNTIYF.